One and the same sample provided the 15 T cell receptor beta chains below, sequenced in a study of glioma-infiltrating T cells. TCR alpha and beta CDR3 regions were amplified from RNA using iRepertoire nested multiplex PCR. A single record per CDR3 protein comes from TCRdb applying MiXCR to the multiplex PCR reads. Of more than 350,000 distinct CDR3 sequences in the sample, 41% were seen once. The sample was glioma tissue, nonneoplastic brain tissue, or PBMCs (not recorded which). These receptors originate from a human donor with low-grade glioma or glioblastoma, undergoing nonglioma brain surgery, or in good health (not recorded which).

This rearrangement joins TRBV11-2 to TRBJ2-5; the D is unclear. Trimming took 0 bases from V and 5 from J, leaving 4 bases between them. This CDR3 has 12 residues. CDR1 is SGHAT, CDR2 FQNNGV, per germline. The CDR3 DNA is TGTGCCAGCAGCTTAGATATGGAGACCCAGTACTTC. It encodes CASSLDMETQYF.

This clonotype was observed a few times. The chain has TRBV10-3 and TRBJ1-1; no firm D call. This CDR3 has 14 residues. The ends were cut back, 7 bases at V and 0 bases at J, with 12 bases in the middle. The germline V gene has CDR1 ENHRY and CDR2 SYGVKD. CDR3 DNA sequence: TGTGCCATCAACCGCCATGGACTGAACACTGAAGCTTTCTTT. Translation: CAINRHGLNTEAFF.

This clonotype was seen at least ten times. The J gene is TRBJ2-3, the V gene TRBV15; 7 nucleotides agree with TRBD2. Germline V gene data show CDR1 as LNHNV and CDR2 as YYDKDF (reference sequence). The ends lost 5 bases at V and 2 bases at J; junction bases unmatched: 10. The CDR3 runs to 16 residues. The CDR3 DNA is TGTGCCACCAGCCCGAGGTGGCTAGCGGACACAGATACGCAGTATTTT. Protein sequence: CATSPRWLADTDTQYF.

The chain joins TRBV24-1 to TRBJ2-7; the D gene is possibly TRBD1 (5 bases). CDR1 and CDR2 from the germline V gene are KGHDR and SFDVKD. Trimming took off 3 bases at V and 2 bases at J, with 10 bases between the two ends. The CDR3 loop spans 14 amino acids. CDR3 loop: CATSDPGYPYEQYF. CDR3 nucleotide sequence: TGTGCCACCAGTGATCCAGGGTATCCCTACGAGCAGTACTTC.

This clonotype was recorded at least ten times. In DNA, the CDR3 is TGCAGTGCCCAAAAAAGTCCCTACGAGCAGTACTTC. It yields the protein CSAQKSPYEQYF. The genes are TRBV20-1 and TRBJ2-7; the D is unclear. Trimming pared 6 bases from V and 2 bases from J, leaving 11 bases between. Germline V gives CDR1 DFQATT, CDR2 SNEGSKA (reference sequence). The CDR3 has 12 amino acids.

This clonotype was recorded at least ten times. The chain links TRBV14 to TRBJ2-1; D remains unclear. This CDR3 contains 16 residues. The V end was cut by 0 bases, the J end by 7 bases, with 16 bases between. The germline CDR1 and CDR2 sequences are SGHDN and FVKESK. CDR3 nucleotides: TGTGCCAGCAGCCAAGACCTTTCGGCGTTACAAAATGAGCAGTTCTTC. Translating gives CASSQDLSALQNEQFF. The complete variable domain, with remaining parts taken from reference TRBV14 and TRBJ2-1, reads EAGVTQFPSHSVIEKGQTVTLRCDPISGHDNLYWYRRVMGKEIKFLLHFVKESKQDESGMPNNRFLAERTGGTYSTLKVQPAELEDSGVYFCASSQDLSALQNEQFFGPGTRLTVL.

This clonotype occurred a few times. V usage is TRBV11-2 and J usage is TRBJ2-3; D is perhaps TRBD1 or TRBD2 (5 bases each). The CDR3 runs to 13 residues. CDR1 and CDR2 (germline): SGHAT, FQNNGV. The germline V and J ends were trimmed by 5 bases and 6 bases, with 12 bases remaining between them. CDR3 region: CASSGDRDDTQYF. The DNA of the CDR3 is TGTGCCAGCAGCGGGGACCGGGATGATACGCAGTATTTT.

In its sample, this clonotype was seen once. As DNA, the CDR3 is TGTGCCAGCAGCTCACTAATGGACAGGACCCAGTACTTC. Translating gives CASSSLMDRTQYF. The V call is TRBV11-2, the J call TRBJ2-5, with a weak D call TRBD1 (6 bases). The CDR3 has 13 amino acids. Germline CDR1 is SGHAT and CDR2 is FQNNGV. Trimming removed 4 bases at V and 7 bases at J, with 13 bases between. The full variable domain, rest sourced from reference TRBV11-2 and TRBJ2-5, is EAGVAQSPRYKIIEKRQSVAFWCNPISGHATLYWYQQILGQGPKLLIQFQNNGVVDDSQLPKDRFSAERLKGVDSTLKIQPAKLEDSAVYLCASSSLMDRTQYFGPGTRLLVL.

Ten or more counts support this clonotype. This rearrangement joins TRBV27 to TRBJ2-3; no reliable D call. In germline, CDR1 is MNHEY, CDR2 SMNVEV (reference sequence). The CDR3 runs to 12 residues. Trimming took 3 bases from V and 8 from J, leaving 9 bases between them. The DNA of the CDR3 is TGTGCCAGCAGTTTTGGGATTGGTACGCAGTATTTT. Protein sequence: CASSFGIGTQYF.

This clonotype has only a few counts. The DNA for the CDR3 is TGCAGTGCTACACCTCGACTAGCAAACCCGCCAGAGACCCAGTACTTC. Its protein is CSATPRLANPPETQYF. The chain recombines TRBV20-1 with TRBJ2-5, with TRBD2 matching over 7 bases. The CDR3 consists of 16 residues. With 4 bases clipped from V and 4 bases from J, the junction kept 15 bases outside the gene matches. Germline CDR1 is DFQATT and CDR2 is SNEGSKA (reference sequence).

The chain has TRBV20-1 and TRBJ2-1; D might be TRBD2 (6 bases). Per the germline V gene, CDR1 is DFQATT and CDR2 is SNEGSKA (reference sequence). V lost 0 bases, J lost 2 bases, and 14 bases lay in between. The CDR3 runs 16 residues. The CDR3 nucleotides read TGCAGTGCTAGAGATTTGGAGGGCAGCGCCTACAATGAGCAGTTCTTC. Translation: CSARDLEGSAYNEQFF.

This sequence joins TRBV6-5 and TRBJ2-1, with D tentatively TRBD2 (6 bases). The germline V gene has CDR1 MNHEY and CDR2 SVGAGI. The length of the CDR3 is 16 residues. V lost 6 bases to trimming and J lost 4 bases, with 19 bases between them. CDR3 loop: CASRGFTRETYNEQFF. CDR3 DNA sequence: TGTGCCAGCAGGGGGTTTACACGGGAGACGTACAATGAGCAGTTCTTC.

The chain links TRBV4-3 to TRBJ2-3; 11 bases fit TRBD2. The CDR3 length is 18 residues. Unmatched junction bases numbered 6, after V lost 0 bases and J lost 1 base. Germline V gene data show CDR1 as LGHNA and CDR2 as YSLEER. In DNA, the CDR3 is TGCGCCAGCAGCCAAGAATGGCTAGCGGGAGGCGGCACAGATACGCAGTATTTT. Translating it yields CASSQEWLAGGGTDTQYF.

This clonotype was seen at least ten times. The chain joins TRBV27 to TRBJ1-1; 8 positions match TRBD1. The V segment lost 6 bases and the J segment 5 bases; nucleotides outside the gene matches: 14. The germline V gene encodes CDR1 MNHEY and CDR2 SMNVEV (reference sequence). There are 16 residues in the CDR3. In DNA, the CDR3 is TGTGCCAGCAGCCATATAACTAGACAGGGGTGGACTGAAGCTTTCTTT. Translation: CASSHITRQGWTEAFF.

As for this clonotype: A much larger clone lies a single base off, so this may be a read error. The chain combines TRBV7-2 with TRBJ2-7, with D tentatively TRBD1 (6 bases). V lost 3 bases and J lost 1, with 10 bases in between. This CDR3 is built from 14 residues. Germline CDR1 is SGHTA and CDR2 is FQGNSA. The CDR3 DNA reads as TGTGCCAGCAGCTTTGACAGGTTTTCCTACGAGCAGTACTTC. Encoded protein: CASSFDRFSYEQYF. Variable domain in full (rest from reference TRBV7-2 and TRBJ2-7): GAGVSQSPSNKVTEKGKDVELRCDPISGHTALYWYRQSLGQGLEFLIYFQGNSAPDKSGLPSDRFSAERTGGSVSTLTIQRTQQEDSAVYLCASSFDRFSYEQYFGPGTRLTVT.